This TCR beta chain is drawn from a study of T cell changes during pregnancy in multiple sclerosis. Sequenced by immunoSEQ multiplex PCR; TCRdb stores in-frame clones only, minus some. The sample records tens of thousands of clones, about 94% being singletons. The sequence was obtained from a female donor with multiple sclerosis, enrolled in a pregnancy study. Material: CD4+ T cells from peripheral blood mononuclear cells, obtained after pregnancy.

CDR3 loop: CASSLAGETQYF. The CDR3 DNA is TGCGCCAGCAGCTTGGCCGGGGAGACCCAGTACTTC. The chain uses TRBV5-1 and TRBJ2-5; D ambiguous. Germline V lookup: CDR1 SGHRS, CDR2 YFSETQ. The CDR3 covers 12 residues. V lost 0 bases, J lost 5 bases, and 5 bases lay in between.